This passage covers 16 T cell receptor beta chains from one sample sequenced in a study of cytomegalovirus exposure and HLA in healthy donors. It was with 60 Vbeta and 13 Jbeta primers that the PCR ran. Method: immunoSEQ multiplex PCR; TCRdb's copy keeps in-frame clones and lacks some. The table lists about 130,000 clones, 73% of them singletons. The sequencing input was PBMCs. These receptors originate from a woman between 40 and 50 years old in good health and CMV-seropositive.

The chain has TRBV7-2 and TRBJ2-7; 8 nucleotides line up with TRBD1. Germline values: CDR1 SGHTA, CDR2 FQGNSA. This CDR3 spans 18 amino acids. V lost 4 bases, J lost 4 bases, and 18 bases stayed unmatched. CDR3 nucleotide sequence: TGTGCCAGCAGCTCCCCAGGGGGGCAGGGGGCGCAGTCTTACGAGCAGTACTTC. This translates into CASSSPGGQGAQSYEQYF.

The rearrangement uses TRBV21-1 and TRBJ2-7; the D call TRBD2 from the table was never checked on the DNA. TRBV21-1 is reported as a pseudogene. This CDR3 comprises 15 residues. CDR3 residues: CASSSTSGGAWEQYF. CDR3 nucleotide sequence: TGTGCCAGCAGCAGCACTAGCGGGGGGGCGTGGGAGCAGTACTTC.

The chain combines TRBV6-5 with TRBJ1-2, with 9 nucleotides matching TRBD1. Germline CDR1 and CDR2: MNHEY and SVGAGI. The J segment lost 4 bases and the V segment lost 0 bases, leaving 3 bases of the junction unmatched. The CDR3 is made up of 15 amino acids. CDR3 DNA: TGTGCCAGCAGTTACTCGGGACAGGGCAGCTATGGCTACACCTTC. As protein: CASSYSGQGSYGYTF.

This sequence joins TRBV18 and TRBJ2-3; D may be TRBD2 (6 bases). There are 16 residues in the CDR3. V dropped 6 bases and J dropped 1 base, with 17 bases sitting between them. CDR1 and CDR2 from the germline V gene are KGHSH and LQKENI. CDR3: CASSALGGAGTDTQYF. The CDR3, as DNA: TGTGCCAGCTCCGCGCTCGGGGGAGCGGGCACAGATACGCAGTATTTT.

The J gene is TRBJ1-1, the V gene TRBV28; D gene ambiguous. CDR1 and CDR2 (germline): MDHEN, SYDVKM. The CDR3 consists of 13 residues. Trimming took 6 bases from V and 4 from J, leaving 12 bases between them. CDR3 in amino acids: CASRRTKGTEAFF. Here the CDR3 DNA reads TGTGCCAGCAGACGGACTAAGGGCACTGAAGCTTTCTTT.

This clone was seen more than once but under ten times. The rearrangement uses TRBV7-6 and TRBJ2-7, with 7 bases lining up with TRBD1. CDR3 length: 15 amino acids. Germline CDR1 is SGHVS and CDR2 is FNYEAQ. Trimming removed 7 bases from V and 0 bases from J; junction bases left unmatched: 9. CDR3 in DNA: TGTGCCAGCACCAATTCCAGGGGGAGCTCCTACGAGCAGTACTTC. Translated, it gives CASTNSRGSSYEQYF.

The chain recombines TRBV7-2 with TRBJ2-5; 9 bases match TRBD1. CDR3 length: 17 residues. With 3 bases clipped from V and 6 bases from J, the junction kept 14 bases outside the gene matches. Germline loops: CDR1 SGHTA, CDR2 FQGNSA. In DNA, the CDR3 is TGTGCCAGCAGCTTTTTTCCCTTCGGGACAGGGTTAAAGACCCAGTACTTC. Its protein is CASSFFPFGTGLKTQYF.

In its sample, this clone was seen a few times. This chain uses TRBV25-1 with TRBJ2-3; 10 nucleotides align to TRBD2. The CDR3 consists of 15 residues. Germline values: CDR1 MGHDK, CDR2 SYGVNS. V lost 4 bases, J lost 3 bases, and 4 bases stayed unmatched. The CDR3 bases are TGTGCCAGCAGTGCTAGCGGGAGTTGGACAGATACGCAGTATTTT. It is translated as CASSASGSWTDTQYF.

The CDR3 region is CVGSYCRDRGNVQRAYEQYF. The CDR3 DNA follows: TGCGTCGGATCATACTGCCGGGACAGAGGTAACGTCCAAAGGGCGTACGAGCAGTACTTC. J is TRBJ2-7 and V is TRBV23-1, with 7 positions matching TRBD1. TRBV23-1 carries the ORF label, with uncertain function. This CDR3 comprises 20 residues.

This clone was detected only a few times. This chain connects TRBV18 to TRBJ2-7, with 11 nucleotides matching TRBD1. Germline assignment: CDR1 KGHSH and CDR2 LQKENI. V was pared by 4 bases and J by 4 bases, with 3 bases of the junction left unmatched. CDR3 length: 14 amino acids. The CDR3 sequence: CASSLGTGGYEQYF. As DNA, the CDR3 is TGTGCCAGCTCACTCGGGACAGGGGGTTACGAGCAGTACTTC.

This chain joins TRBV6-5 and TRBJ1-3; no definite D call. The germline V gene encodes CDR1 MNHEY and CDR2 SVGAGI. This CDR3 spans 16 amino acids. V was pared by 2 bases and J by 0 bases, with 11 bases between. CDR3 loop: CASSYARGSSGNTIYF. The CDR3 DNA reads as TGTGCCAGCAGTTACGCACGGGGTAGCTCTGGAAACACCATATATTTT.

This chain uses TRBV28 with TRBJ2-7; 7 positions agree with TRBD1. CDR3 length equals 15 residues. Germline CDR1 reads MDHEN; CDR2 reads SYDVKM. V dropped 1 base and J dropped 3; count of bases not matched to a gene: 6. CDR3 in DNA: TGTGCCAGCAGTTTATCGAGATCAGGGGGCTACGAGCAGTACTTC. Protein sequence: CASSLSRSGGYEQYF.

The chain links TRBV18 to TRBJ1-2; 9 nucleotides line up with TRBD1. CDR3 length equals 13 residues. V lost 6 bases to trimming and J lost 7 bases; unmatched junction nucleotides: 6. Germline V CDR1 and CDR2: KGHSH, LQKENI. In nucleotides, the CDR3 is TGTGCCAGCTCCGGGACAGGGCAGCTTGGCTACACCTTC. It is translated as CASSGTGQLGYTF.

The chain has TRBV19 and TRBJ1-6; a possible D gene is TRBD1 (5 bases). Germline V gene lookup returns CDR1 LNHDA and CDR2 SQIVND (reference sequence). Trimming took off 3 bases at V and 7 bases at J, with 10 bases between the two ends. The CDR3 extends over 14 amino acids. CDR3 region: CASSIQGVNSPLHF. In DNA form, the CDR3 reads TGTGCCAGTAGTATTCAGGGTGTAAATTCACCCCTCCACTTT.

The CDR3 DNA reads TGTGCCAGCAGCTTTGGGGGGGAGGAGACCCAGTACTTC. Amino acids: CASSFGGEETQYF. The chain recombines TRBV5-6 with TRBJ2-5; 7 bases fit TRBD2. Germline loops: CDR1 SGHDT, CDR2 YYEEEE. V gave up 2 bases and J gave up 5 bases; unmatched junction bases: 3. The CDR3 has 13 amino acids.

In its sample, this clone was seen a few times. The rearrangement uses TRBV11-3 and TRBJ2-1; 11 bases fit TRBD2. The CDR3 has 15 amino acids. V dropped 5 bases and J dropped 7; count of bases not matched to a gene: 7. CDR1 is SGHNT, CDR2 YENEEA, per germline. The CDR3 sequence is CASSNPGTSGNEQFF. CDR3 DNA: TGTGCCAGCAGCAATCCCGGGACTAGCGGTAATGAGCAGTTCTTC. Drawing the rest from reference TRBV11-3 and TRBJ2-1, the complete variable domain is EAGVVQSPRYKIIEKKQPVAFWCNPISGHNTLYWYLQNLGQGPELLIRYENEEAVDDSQLPKDRFSAERLKGVDSTLKIQPAELGDSAVYLCASSNPGTSGNEQFFGPGTRLTVL.